Listed here are 32 T cell receptor beta chains from one sample, sequenced in a study of T cells after yellow fever vaccination. TCRdb called the 5' RACE reads again in MiXCR, with one record for every CDR3 protein. The sample includes 150,000 to 200,000 distinct CDR3 sequences, approximately 9.7% of them seen just once. The sample was CD8+ T cells sorted from PBMCs, taken 45 days after the yellow fever booster vaccination. These TCRs come from a young man who received the YFV17D yellow fever vaccine.

This clonotype was seen only a few times. The gene calls are TRBV6-6 and TRBJ2-3; TRBD2 matches 9 bases. CDR3 length equals 17 residues. The V gene end was trimmed by 0 bases and the J gene end by 1 base; junction bases not matched to a gene: 5. The germline V gene has CDR1 MNHNY and CDR2 SVGAGI (reference sequence). This CDR3 reads CASSYSMERGGTDTQYF. CDR3 nucleotide sequence: TGTGCCAGCAGTTACTCGATGGAGCGGGGGGGCACAGATACGCAGTATTTT.

The chain couples TRBV12-3 or TRBV12-4 to TRBJ2-3; D not resolved. CDR3 length: 13 residues. V was cut by 7 bases and J by 2 bases, with 10 bases left in between. The CDR3, as DNA: TGTGCCAGCACCCCAACGACCACAGATACGCAGTATTTT. Translating gives CASTPTTTDTQYF.

This chain joins TRBV27 and TRBJ1-1, with D maybe TRBD1 (6 bases). Trimming stripped 2 bases from V and 5 bases from J, with 21 bases between. Germline V gives CDR1 MNHEY, CDR2 SMNVEV (reference sequence). CDR3 length: 17 residues. The CDR3 loop is CASSLITVGGLRTEAFF. In DNA, the CDR3 is TGTGCCAGCAGTTTAATCACGGTCGGGGGGCTGAGGACTGAAGCTTTCTTT.

This clonotype was seen repeatedly, ten times or more. The chain recombines TRBV6-4 with TRBJ2-1; 12 positions match TRBD2. The CDR3 has 16 residues. J lost 8 bases, V lost 0 bases, and 5 bases had no gene match. Germline CDR1 and CDR2: MRHNA and SNTAGT. For the CDR3, the DNA is TGTGCCAGCAGTGACTCTCCTAGCGGGGGGGCCGATGAGCAGTTCTTC. Its protein is CASSDSPSGGADEQFF.

This clonotype was observed a few times. The rearrangement joins TRBV29-1 to TRBJ2-2; D gene uncertain. Germline V CDR1 and CDR2: SQVTM, ANQGSEA. Trimming took 5 bases from V and 4 from J, leaving 5 bases between them. This CDR3 is 11 amino acids long. CDR3 nucleotides: TGCAGCGTTCGGCTCACCGGGGAGCTGTTTTTT. It specifies CSVRLTGELFF.

This clonotype was counted only a few times. The chain joins TRBV4-1 to TRBJ2-1; D call uncertain. In germline, CDR1 is MGHRA, CDR2 YSYEKL. The V and J ends lost 8 bases and 4 bases respectively, with 15 bases between them. CDR3 length: 14 amino acids. The DNA for the CDR3 is TGCGCCAGCCCTGGCCAGACTCCTTACAATGAGCAGTTCTTC. As protein: CASPGQTPYNEQFF.

The V call is TRBV5-4, the J call TRBJ2-7, with 10 bases identical to TRBD1. The CDR3 extends over 14 amino acids. CDR1 and CDR2 from the germline V gene are SGHNT and YYREEE (reference sequence). Germline trimming cut 4 bases from V and 3 bases from J; bases unmatched to any gene: 4. This CDR3 is CASSRGTGDYEQYF. DNA for the CDR3: TGTGCCAGCAGCCGAGGGACAGGGGACTACGAGCAGTACTTC.

This clonotype appeared a few times. The rearrangement joins TRBV9 to TRBJ2-5, with D perhaps matching TRBD2 (6 bases). Germline lookup yields CDR1 SGDLS and CDR2 YYNGEE. The length of the CDR3 is 14 residues. Trimming cost V 5 bases and J 2 bases, with 13 bases left between them. CDR3 region: CASSSIGGQETQYF. The CDR3 DNA follows: TGTGCCAGCAGTTCAATCGGGGGACAAGAGACCCAGTACTTC.

This clonotype was counted only a few times. This sequence joins TRBV4-3 and TRBJ2-2; D possibly corresponds to TRBD1 (5 bases). V dropped 2 bases and J dropped 8 bases, with 12 bases sitting between them. The CDR3 is 14 residues long. Germline CDR1 LGHNA, CDR2 YSLEER. The CDR3 region has the DNA TGCGCCAGCAGCCAATACAGGCCCCTAGGGGAGCTGTTTTTT. Protein sequence: CASSQYRPLGELFF.

The rearrangement links TRBV9 to TRBJ1-6; D might be TRBD1 (5 bases). Germline CDR1 reads SGDLS; CDR2 reads YYNGEE. The CDR3 covers 15 residues. V was shortened by 3 bases and J by 7 bases, with 14 bases between the two germline ends. DNA for the CDR3: TGTGCCAGCAGCGGAACCGGGACGGAGAATTCACCCCTCCACTTT. It yields the protein CASSGTGTENSPLHF.

The rearrangement links TRBV29-1 to TRBJ2-7; no clear D. The CDR3 sequence is 11 residues long. V was cut by 5 bases and J by 5 bases, with 10 bases left in between. Germline CDR1 SQVTM, CDR2 ANQGSEA. The CDR3, as DNA: TGCAGCGTTTCCGTGAGCAACGAGCAGTACTTC. Its protein is CSVSVSNEQYF.

This clonotype was found a few times. The chain links TRBV19 to TRBJ1-3, with D perhaps matching TRBD1 (5 bases). The CDR3 runs 16 residues. V dropped 3 bases and J dropped 4 bases, with 16 bases sitting between them. The germline gives CDR1 LNHDA, CDR2 SQIVND (reference sequence). CDR3 nucleotide sequence: TGTGCCAGTAGTATTGCAGGGTTCGGGACCGGAAACACCATATATTTT. This sequence encodes CASSIAGFGTGNTIYF.

This clonotype was observed a few times. This rearrangement joins TRBV19 to TRBJ2-1, with 7 bases fitting TRBD1. The CDR3 is 15 amino acids. CDR1 and CDR2 from the germline V gene are LNHDA and SQIVND (reference sequence). V shed 5 bases, J shed 0 bases, and the junction held 4 bases outside the gene matches. Written as DNA, the CDR3 is TGTGCCAGTAGTGCAAGGGGGCCCTCCTACAATGAGCAGTTCTTC. Its translation: CASSARGPSYNEQFF.

This clonotype has only a few counts. This sequence joins TRBV4-3 and TRBJ1-2; 8 bases line up with TRBD1. CDR1 is LGHNA and CDR2 is YSLEER in the germline V gene. Germline trimming cut 0 bases from V and 4 bases from J; bases unmatched to any gene: 1. This CDR3 has 14 residues. The chain's CDR3 is CASSQDDRGYGYTF. CDR3 DNA: TGCGCCAGCAGCCAAGATGACAGGGGCTATGGCTACACCTTC.

This clonotype was seen at least ten times. The rearrangement joins TRBV23-1 to TRBJ2-3; D uncertain. TRBV23-1 is reported as an ORF; its role is uncertain. Deletions cut 2 bases from V and 2 bases from J, with 11 bases between. CDR3 length: 15 residues. The CDR3 reads CASSQESRDTDTQYF. CDR3 bases: TGCGCCAGCAGTCAAGAGTCCCGAGACACAGATACGCAGTATTTT.

In this sample, this clonotype turned up a few times. The chain recombines TRBV4-2 with TRBJ2-3, with 7 bases fitting TRBD2. In germline, CDR1 is LGHNA, CDR2 YNFKEQ. The V segment lost 2 bases and the J segment 6 bases; nucleotides outside the gene matches: 5. CDR3 length: 14 amino acids. The CDR3 reads CASSQSGGVDTQYF. For the CDR3, the DNA is TGTGCCAGCAGCCAATCGGGGGGAGTGGATACGCAGTATTTT.

This clonotype occurred a few times. The J gene is TRBJ1-1, the V gene TRBV7-9; D uncertain. This CDR3 is built from 14 residues. The V end was cut by 2 bases, the J end by 5 bases, with 12 bases between. Per germline, CDR1 SEHNR and CDR2 FQNEAQ (reference sequence). DNA of the CDR3: TGTGCCAGCAGCTTATGGGAAGCGAGGACTGAAGCTTTCTTT. Amino acids: CASSLWEARTEAFF.

This clonotype was seen ten or more times. This chain joins TRBV15 and TRBJ2-5; D remains unclear. Trimming left V 0 bases short and J 5 bases short, with 1 base between. The CDR3 totals 11 residues. The germline CDR1 and CDR2 sequences are LNHNV and YYDKDF (reference sequence). The CDR3 here is CATSREETQYF. The CDR3 bases are TGTGCCACCAGCAGAGAGGAGACCCAGTACTTC. Full variable domain (outside the CDR3, taken from reference TRBV15 and TRBJ2-5): DAMVIQNPRYQVTQFGKPVTLSCSQTLNHNVMYWYQQKSSQAPKLLFHYYDKDFNNEADTPDNFQSRRPNTSFCFLDIRSPGLGDTAMYLCATSREETQYFGPGTRLLVL.

The chain carries TRBV15 and TRBJ2-3; a possible D gene is TRBD2 (6 bases). Per the germline V gene, CDR1 is LNHNV and CDR2 is YYDKDF (reference sequence). CDR3 length: 15 residues. V shed 4 bases and J shed 0 bases, with 11 bases lying between them. The CDR3, as DNA: TGTGCCACCAGCACATGGGAGGAGAGCACAGATACGCAGTATTTT. Translating gives CATSTWEESTDTQYF.

A few counts support this clonotype. The chain employs TRBV6-2 or TRBV6-3 and TRBJ1-2, with D uncertain. CDR1 and CDR2 (germline): MNHEY, SVGEGT. V was cut by 6 bases and J by 4 bases, with 12 bases left in between. The CDR3 spans 13 residues. The CDR3 sequence: CASSLDAVYGYTF. The CDR3 bases are TGTGCCAGCAGCCTGGACGCGGTCTATGGCTACACCTTC.

This clonotype was seen only a few times. The CDR3 is CASSTQGNTEAFF. The CDR3 bases are TGTGCCAGCAGTACACAGGGGAACACTGAAGCTTTCTTT. The rearrangement uses TRBV6-2 or TRBV6-3 and TRBJ1-1; D perhaps matches TRBD1 (6 bases). V lost 5 bases, J lost 1 base, and 8 bases lay in between. The germline V gene encodes CDR1 MNHEY and CDR2 SVGEGT. This CDR3 has 13 amino acids.

V usage is TRBV4-2 and J usage is TRBJ2-3; 9 nucleotides match TRBD2. The trim removed 0 bases at V and 4 bases at J, leaving 8 bases unmatched. CDR3 size: 17 residues. From germline, CDR1 is LGHNA and CDR2 YNFKEQ. This CDR3 is CASSQEGGGGRPDTQYF. CDR3 coding DNA: TGTGCCAGCAGCCAAGAAGGCGGGGGGGGCCGGCCAGATACGCAGTATTTT.

The chain couples TRBV14 to TRBJ2-3, with D tentatively TRBD1 or TRBD2 (5 bases each). The CDR3 runs 15 residues. CDR1 and CDR2 from the germline V gene are SGHDN and FVKESK. V lost 3 bases and J 0 bases, leaving 10 bases between the germline ends. The CDR3 region has the DNA TGTGCCAGCAGCCAGAGGGGCCTCAGCACAGATACGCAGTATTTT. Translation gives CASSQRGLSTDTQYF.

There are a few counts of this clonotype. The chain joins TRBV6-1 to TRBJ1-3; D ambiguous. Germline CDR1 and CDR2: MNHNS and SASEGT. CDR3 length: 14 amino acids. Trimming cost V 2 bases and J 3 bases, with 8 bases left between them. The CDR3 loop is CASSEFGVGNTIYF. CDR3 sequence (DNA): TGTGCCAGCAGTGAATTCGGGGTTGGAAACACCATATATTTT.

This clonotype was observed a handful of times. The chain is built from TRBV27 and TRBJ2-5; 10 bases are a match to TRBD2. The trim removed 2 bases at V and 7 bases at J, leaving 10 bases unmatched. Germline assignment: CDR1 MNHEY and CDR2 SMNVEV (reference sequence). This CDR3 is 16 amino acids long. CDR3 sequence reads: CASSLGPSGGPGTQYF. CDR3 DNA: TGTGCCAGCAGTTTAGGGCCTAGCGGGGGCCCAGGGACCCAGTACTTC.

This clonotype was seen many times. J is TRBJ2-5 and V is TRBV5-5, with D unclear. V gave up 0 bases and J gave up 1 base, with 7 bases separating them. The CDR3 runs 14 residues. Germline values: CDR1 SGHKS, CDR2 YYEKEE (reference sequence). The CDR3 here is CASSLEQPQETQYF. As DNA, the CDR3 is TGTGCCAGCAGCTTGGAGCAGCCCCAAGAGACCCAGTACTTC.

The V gene is TRBV16, the J gene TRBJ1-2, with D maybe TRBD1 (5 bases). V was pared by 2 bases and J by 7 bases, with 20 bases between. CDR3 length equals 16 residues. CDR1 is KGHSY, CDR2 FQNENV, per germline. The CDR3, as DNA: TGTGCCAGCAGCCAACCCTCCAAAGACAGCCTCCGTGGCTACACCTTC. Its protein product is CASSQPSKDSLRGYTF.

The chain carries TRBV5-1 and TRBJ1-5; D unresolved. Germline V gene sequence: CDR1 SGHRS, CDR2 YFSETQ. The CDR3 has 17 residues. Trimming pared 4 bases from V and 6 bases from J, leaving 23 bases between. CDR3 protein: CASSPGRGSGGGQPQHF. The CDR3 DNA sequence: TGCGCCAGCAGCCCCGGGCGAGGGTCCGGAGGCGGTCAGCCCCAGCATTTT.

The rearrangement joins TRBV6-1 to TRBJ2-7, with D possibly TRBD2 on 5 matching bases. Trimming removed 7 bases at V and 7 bases at J, with 20 bases between. Germline V lookup: CDR1 MNHNS, CDR2 SASEGT. This CDR3 comprises 14 residues. The CDR3 sequence is CASTDIPSTGEQYV. As DNA, the CDR3 is TGTGCCAGCACCGACATTCCCTCAACGGGGGAGCAGTACGTC.

This clonotype was observed many times. The chain employs TRBV11-1 and TRBJ2-4; 10 nucleotides line up with TRBD1. The germline V gene has CDR1 SGHAT and CDR2 FQDESV (reference sequence). The CDR3 contains 14 residues. The V segment lost 5 bases and the J segment 9 bases; nucleotides outside the gene matches: 7. The CDR3 here is CASSPGTGVGIQYF. CDR3 coding DNA: TGTGCCAGCAGCCCCGGGACAGGGGTCGGCATTCAGTACTTC.

This chain uses TRBV7-9 with TRBJ2-3; no clear D gene. The CDR3 is made up of 16 amino acids. V was shortened by 7 bases and J by 2 bases, with 19 bases between the two germline ends. The germline V gene has CDR1 SEHNR and CDR2 FQNEAQ (reference sequence). The CDR3 is CASTILDLPDTDTQYF. In DNA form, the CDR3 reads TGTGCCAGCACCATACTCGACTTACCCGACACAGATACGCAGTATTTT.

The chain links TRBV25-1 to TRBJ1-1; 8 bases are shared with TRBD1. Germline values: CDR1 MGHDK, CDR2 SYGVNS. Trimming took 1 base from V and 0 from J; bases not matched to a gene: 4. CDR3 length: 16 residues. The CDR3 loop reads CASSEWGQAVNTEAFF. Here the CDR3 DNA reads TGTGCCAGCAGTGAATGGGGACAGGCGGTGAACACTGAAGCTTTCTTT.